This entry is about one T cell receptor (beta chain). This sample stems from a study of response to subunit inactivated influenza vaccine. One entry per CDR3 protein results from TCRdb running MiXCR on the RT-PCR reads. The sample records more than 700,000 distinct CDR3 sequences, approximately 22% being singletons. Germline V CDR1 and CDR2: MNHEY, SVGEGT. The CDR3 has 11 amino acids. V lost 7 bases to trimming and J lost 7 bases, with 8 bases between them. This chain connects TRBV6-2 or TRBV6-3 to TRBJ2-1; D might be TRBD1 or TRBD2, each matching 5 bases. The sequence derives from a man between 50 and 59 years old who received an inactivated influenza vaccine. The sequencing here drew on PBMCs from blood, taken more than 4 days after vaccination. The DNA of the CDR3 is TGTGCCAGCAACGGGGCAAATGAGCAGTTCTTC. Amino acids: CASNGANEQFF.